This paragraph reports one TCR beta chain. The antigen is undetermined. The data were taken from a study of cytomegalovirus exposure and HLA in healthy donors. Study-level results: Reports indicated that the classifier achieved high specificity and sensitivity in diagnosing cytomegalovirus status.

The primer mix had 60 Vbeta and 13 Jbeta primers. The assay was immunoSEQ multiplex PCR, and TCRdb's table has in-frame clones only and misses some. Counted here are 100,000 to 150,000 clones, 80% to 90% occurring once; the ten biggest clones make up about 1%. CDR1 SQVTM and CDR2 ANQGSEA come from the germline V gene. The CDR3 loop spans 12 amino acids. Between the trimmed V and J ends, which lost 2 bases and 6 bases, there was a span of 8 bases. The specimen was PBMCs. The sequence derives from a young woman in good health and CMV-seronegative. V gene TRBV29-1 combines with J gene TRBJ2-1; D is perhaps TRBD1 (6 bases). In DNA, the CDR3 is TGCAGCGTTGAAAGCAGGGGCAATGAGCAGTTCTTC. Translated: CSVESRGNEQFF.